The 9 T cell receptor beta chains reported below all come from one sample, sequenced in a study of blood T cell repertoires in COVID-19. Assay used: immunoSEQ multiplex PCR; TCRdb lists only in-frame clones, some missing. The sample has approximately 89,000 clones, about 96% seen once; the top ten hold around 4%. What was sequenced was peripheral blood. These receptors all come from a human donor with active COVID-19. The donor label of this sample is uncertain.

The rearrangement joins TRBV20-1 to TRBJ2-1, with 10 bases matching TRBD2. Germline trimming cut 6 bases from V and 2 bases from J; bases unmatched to any gene: 10. The germline V gene encodes CDR1 DFQATT and CDR2 SNEGSKA (reference sequence). The CDR3 contains 16 residues. The CDR3 sequence is CSASKLAGFTYNEQFF. CDR3 DNA sequence: TGCAGTGCAAGTAAACTAGCGGGATTTACCTACAATGAGCAGTTCTTC.

This clone was seen just once. The chain has TRBV7-8 and TRBJ2-1, with D unclear. Per the germline V gene, CDR1 is SGHVS and CDR2 is FQNEAQ. Trimming stripped 3 bases from V and 0 bases from J, with 6 bases between. The CDR3 covers 14 residues. CDR3 amino acids: CASSFTFSYNEQFF. For the CDR3, the DNA is TGTGCCAGCAGCTTTACATTCTCCTACAATGAGCAGTTCTTC.

This chain uses TRBV7-9 with TRBJ1-2, with TRBD1 identical over 7 bases. The CDR3 has 13 amino acids. The germline CDR1 and CDR2 sequences are SEHNR and FQNEAQ (reference sequence). With 5 bases clipped from V and 6 bases from J, the junction kept 6 bases outside the gene matches. This CDR3 reads CASSASGTDGYTF. CDR3 bases: TGTGCCAGCAGCGCCTCCGGGACAGATGGCTACACCTTC.

This clone was seen just once. The rearrangement joins TRBV28 to TRBJ2-7, with D possibly TRBD2 on 6 matching bases. Trimming left V 4 bases short and J 3 bases short, with 25 bases between. Per germline, CDR1 MDHEN and CDR2 SYDVKM. This CDR3 spans 18 amino acids. Here the CDR3 reads CASSSRAEAGRFFYEQYF. The CDR3 DNA is TGTGCCAGCAGTTCAAGGGCGGAGGCAGGGAGGTTTTTCTACGAGCAGTACTTC.

The gene calls are TRBV10-1 and TRBJ2-7; 15 positions match TRBD2. Germline V CDR1 and CDR2: WNHNN, SYGVQD (reference sequence). The ends lost 5 bases at V and 2 bases at J; junction bases unmatched: 7. The CDR3 covers 17 residues. CDR3 sequence reads: CASSHGTSGGSTYEQYF. CDR3 sequence (DNA): TGCGCCAGCAGTCACGGGACTAGCGGGGGGTCGACCTACGAGCAGTACTTC.

The genes are TRBV5-6 and TRBJ2-3; D is unclear. Germline CDR1 is SGHDT and CDR2 is YYEEEE. V gave up 2 bases and J gave up 0 bases, with 10 bases separating them. This CDR3 is built from 15 residues. CDR3 DNA: TGTGCCAGCAGCTTTAGAGGCCCTAGCACAGATACGCAGTATTTT. Translated: CASSFRGPSTDTQYF.

DNA of the CDR3: TGTGCCATCAGCCGACAGGGTACTGAAGCTTTCTTT. It translates to CAISRQGTEAFF. The chain couples TRBV10-3 to TRBJ1-1, with 7 bases lining up with TRBD1. Trimming at V came to 6 bases and at J to 5 bases, leaving 3 bases not matched to a gene. CDR3 size: 12 residues. The germline CDR1 and CDR2 sequences are ENHRY and SYGVKD.

This clone was seen more than once but under ten times. The chain has TRBV2 and TRBJ2-7; tentative D call: TRBD2 (5 bases). CDR1 and CDR2 (germline): SNHLY, FYNNEI. Trimming removed 8 bases from V and 3 bases from J, with 8 bases in between. The CDR3 runs to 11 residues. DNA of the CDR3: TGTGCCAGCGGGGAGATCTACGAGCAGTACTTC. It translates to CASGEIYEQYF.

This rearrangement joins TRBV5-4 to TRBJ1-1; TRBD1 is a possible D gene (5 bases). Germline CDR1 reads SGHNT; CDR2 reads YYREEE (reference sequence). Trimming took off 5 bases at V and 0 bases at J, with 14 bases between the two ends. The CDR3 extends over 15 amino acids. The CDR3 region is CASRLGGVMNTEAFF. The CDR3 DNA reads TGTGCCAGCAGACTGGGGGGGGTAATGAACACTGAAGCTTTCTTT.